This T cell receptor beta chain derives from a study of cytomegalovirus exposure and HLA in healthy donors. The germline CDR1 and CDR2 sequences are SEHNR and FQNEAQ (reference sequence). The CDR3 runs to 12 residues. The ends lost 7 bases at V and 8 bases at J; junction bases unmatched: 5. Turning to this clone: The target antigen is unknown.

Overall study findings and caveats: Reportedly, TCR beta sequences accurately predicted HLA-A and HLA-B alleles in most subjects. Sequencing likely produced, as an artifact, a cluster of highly shared sequence variants. Several of the most significant clusters appeared linked to common viral pathogens, based on a later analysis.

60 Vbeta and 13 Jbeta primers were used in PCR. Method: immunoSEQ multiplex PCR; TCRdb's copy keeps in-frame clones and lacks some. Of some 190,000 clones in the sample, 70% to 75% are singletons; the top ten hold approximately 4.6%. This sequence joins TRBV7-9 and TRBJ2-3, with TRBD1 identical over 8 bases. Sequenced material: PBMCs. The receptor was isolated from a man aged 25 to 40 in good health and CMV-seropositive. CDR3 in DNA: TGTGCCAGCACCGAACAGGGGGGTACGCAGTATTTT. It encodes CASTEQGGTQYF.